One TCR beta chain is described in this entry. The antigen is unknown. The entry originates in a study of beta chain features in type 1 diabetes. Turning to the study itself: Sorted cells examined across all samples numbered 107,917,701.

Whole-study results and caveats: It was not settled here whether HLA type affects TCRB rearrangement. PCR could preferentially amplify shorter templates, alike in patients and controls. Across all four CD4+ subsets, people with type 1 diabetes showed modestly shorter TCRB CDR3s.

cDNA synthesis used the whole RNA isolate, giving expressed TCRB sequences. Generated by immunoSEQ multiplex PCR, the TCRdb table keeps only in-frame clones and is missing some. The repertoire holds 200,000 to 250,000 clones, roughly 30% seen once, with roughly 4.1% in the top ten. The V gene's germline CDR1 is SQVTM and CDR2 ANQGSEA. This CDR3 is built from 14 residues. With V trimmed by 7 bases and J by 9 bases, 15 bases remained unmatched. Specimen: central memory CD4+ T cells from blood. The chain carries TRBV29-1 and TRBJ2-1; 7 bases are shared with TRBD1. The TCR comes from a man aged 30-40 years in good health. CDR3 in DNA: TGCAGCGCCCGACAGGGCGGTTTGGTTAGTGAGCAGTTCTTC. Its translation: CSARQGGLVSEQFF.